The following is a T cell receptor (beta chain) sequence with its context. What it recognizes is unknown. TCRdb's table, derived via immunoSEQ multiplex PCR, lists solely in-frame clones and lacks some. Of 84,000 or so clones listed, around 89% were seen once; the top ten hold approximately 2.6%. The length of the CDR3 is 13 residues. V gave up 4 bases and J gave up 5 bases, with 10 bases separating them. Germline values: CDR1 LNHDA, CDR2 SQIVND (reference sequence). This entry belongs to a study of identifying expanded T cells in peripheral blood. Study-wide findings and caveats: Variance in clone template counts between approximately 2-week samples significantly increased with total template count across all healthy donors. Differentially abundant clones: about 1.3 between replicates, 16.4 at roughly 2 weeks, around 19 at four.

During the collection period, no donor immune events like infections were recorded. Sample: blood. The genes are TRBV19 and TRBJ2-3; no clear D. The sequence derives from a person aged 18-70 years in good health. CDR3 bases: TGTGCCAGTAGTACCGGCGACCGAGATACGCAGTATTTT. Its protein is CASSTGDRDTQYF.